Each of the 10 T cell receptor beta chains below was sequenced from the same sample in a study of blood T cell repertoires in COVID-19. Using immunoSEQ multiplex PCR, the repertoire was profiled, and TCRdb retains in-frame clones only, with some absent. Of about 250,000 clones detected, roughly 86% appear once; the ten largest clones hold around 1.5%. Sequencing input: peripheral blood. The receptors shown here come from an older woman who had recovered from COVID-19.

The chain is built from TRBV3-1 (or the pseudogene TRBV3-2) and TRBJ1-4; D call uncertain. The germline V gene has CDR1 LGHDT and CDR2 YNNKEL (reference sequence). V was shortened by 0 bases and J by 3 bases, with 5 bases between the two germline ends. This CDR3 has 14 amino acids. Here the CDR3 reads CASSQESANEKLFF. The CDR3 nucleotides are TGTGCCAGCAGCCAAGAATCTGCTAATGAAAAACTGTTTTTT.

The rearrangement uses TRBV12-3 or TRBV12-4 and TRBJ1-2; no clear D. The V end was cut by 5 bases, the J end by 0 bases, with 4 bases between. The CDR3 runs 12 residues. CDR3 sequence: CASSAANYGYTF. The CDR3 nucleotides are TGTGCCAGCAGTGCGGCTAACTATGGCTACACCTTC.

The chain has TRBV11-2 and TRBJ1-5; D perhaps matches TRBD1 (6 bases). Germline values: CDR1 SGHAT, CDR2 FQNNGV. The CDR3 is made up of 14 amino acids. V lost 5 bases and J 5 bases, leaving 13 bases between the germline ends. CDR3 loop: CASSPSGGYQPQHF. The CDR3 nucleotides are TGTGCCAGCAGCCCATCGGGGGGCTATCAGCCCCAGCATTTT. The full variable domain, with the rest looked up from reference TRBV11-2 and TRBJ1-5, is EAGVAQSPRYKIIEKRQSVAFWCNPISGHATLYWYQQILGQGPKLLIQFQNNGVVDDSQLPKDRFSAERLKGVDSTLKIQPAKLEDSAVYLCASSPSGGYQPQHFGDGTRLSIL.

This chain joins TRBV7-2 and TRBJ1-5; D is possibly TRBD1 (6 bases). Germline CDR1 is SGHTA and CDR2 is FQGNSA. CDR3 size: 14 residues. Trimming shortened V by 5 bases and J by 3 bases, and 11 bases separated the two germline ends. The CDR3 region is CASSRQGYNQPQHF. DNA for the CDR3: TGTGCCAGCAGCCGGCAGGGGTACAATCAGCCCCAGCATTTT.

V gene TRBV5-1 combines with J gene TRBJ2-1; 10 bases fit TRBD2. The junction had 1 base not matched to a gene; V was cut back by 1 base and J by 0 bases. The CDR3 is 16 residues long. In germline, CDR1 is SGHRS, CDR2 YFSETQ. DNA of the CDR3: TGCGCCAGCAGCTTGAGCGGGGGGGCCTCCTACAATGAGCAGTTCTTC. As protein: CASSLSGGASYNEQFF.

The V gene is TRBV5-1, the J gene TRBJ2-7; TRBD2 might be the D (6 bases). Germline CDR1 reads SGHRS; CDR2 reads YFSETQ. This CDR3 spans 14 amino acids. The V end was cut by 6 bases, the J end by 7 bases, with 20 bases between. The CDR3 here is CASKVAISEGEQYF. The CDR3 nucleotides read TGCGCCAGCAAGGTAGCAATCTCGGAGGGGGAGCAGTACTTC.

The chain has TRBV18 and TRBJ1-5; D gene ambiguous. Germline V lookup: CDR1 KGHSH, CDR2 LQKENI. The CDR3 loop spans 13 amino acids. V was cut by 2 bases and J by 3 bases, with 5 bases left in between. For the CDR3, the DNA is TGTGCCAGCTCACCAGACACCAATCAGCCCCAGCATTTT. It translates to CASSPDTNQPQHF. Full variable domain (remainder filled in from reference TRBV18 and TRBJ1-5): NAGVMQNPRHLVRRRGQEARLRCSPMKGHSHVYWYRQLPEEGLKFMVYLQKENIIDESGMPKERFSAEFPKEGPSILRIQQVVRGDSAAYFCASSPDTNQPQHFGDGTRLSIL.

The chain carries TRBV5-6 and TRBJ2-5, with D maybe TRBD2 (5 bases). CDR1 and CDR2 (germline): SGHDT, YYEEEE. The CDR3 spans 12 residues. V was pared by 4 bases and J by 5 bases, with 9 bases between. The CDR3 sequence: CASSPGVETQYF. The DNA for the CDR3 is TGTGCCAGCAGCCCCGGGGTGGAGACCCAGTACTTC.

This clone turned up a few times. This chain joins TRBV9 and TRBJ1-5; D is ambiguous. The CDR3 contains 14 residues. The germline V gene has CDR1 SGDLS and CDR2 YYNGEE. Trimming took off 0 bases at V and 7 bases at J, with 11 bases between the two ends. In DNA, the CDR3 is TGTGCCAGCAGCGTAGAGGTCGCGGGCCAGCCCCAGCATTTT. It translates to CASSVEVAGQPQHF.

The V call is TRBV5-1, the J call TRBJ1-5; the match to TRBD1 covers 7 bases. The CDR3 totals 17 residues. The J segment lost 3 bases and the V segment lost 0 bases, leaving 9 bases of the junction unmatched. Germline-derived CDR1 and CDR2 are SGHRS and YFSETQ. The CDR3 DNA reads as TGCGCCAGCAGCTTGGTCGCGGGACAGTCCTTCAATCAGCCCCAGCATTTT. Translation: CASSLVAGQSFNQPQHF.